One T cell receptor (beta chain) is described in this entry. Its antigen is unknown. This record belongs to a study of siplizumab effects on memory and regulatory T cells. Profiling relied on immunoSEQ multiplex PCR, and the TCRdb table lists in-frame clones only, not all of them. The sample contains 100,000 or so clones, approximately 94% of which appear only once. General study findings and limits: Significantly reduced by siplizumab was the cumulative frequency of alloreactive sequences, namely those traceable to unstimulated CD4+ memory cells. The Treg-derived share of mappable alloreactive CD4+ clones averaged roughly 69% with siplizumab and under 30% in controls. Researchers could map only a minor fraction of alloreactive clones to unstimulated subsets.

Germline V gives CDR1 SGHTA, CDR2 FQGNSA. The CDR3 extends over 17 amino acids. The J segment lost 1 base and the V segment lost 3 bases, leaving 8 bases of the junction unmatched. This chain links TRBV7-2 with TRBJ2-3; TRBD2 agrees at 9 bases. The sequencing input was non-Treg CD4+ T cells sorted from blood. This receptor was obtained from a human donor in good health. DNA of the CDR3: TGTGCCAGCAGCTTCGCGGGAGGGCCGGGGGGCACAGATACGCAGTATTTT. Amino acids: CASSFAGGPGGTDTQYF.